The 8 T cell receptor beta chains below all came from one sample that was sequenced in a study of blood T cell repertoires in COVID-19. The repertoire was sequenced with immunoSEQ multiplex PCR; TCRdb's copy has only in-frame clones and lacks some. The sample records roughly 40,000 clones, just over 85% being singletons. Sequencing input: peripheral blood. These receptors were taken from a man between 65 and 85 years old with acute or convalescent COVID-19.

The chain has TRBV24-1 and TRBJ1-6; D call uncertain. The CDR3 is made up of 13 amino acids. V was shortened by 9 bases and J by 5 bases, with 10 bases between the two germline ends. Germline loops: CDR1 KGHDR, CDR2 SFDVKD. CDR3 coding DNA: TGTGCCACCTCACGCGGCCATAATTCACCCCTCCACTTT. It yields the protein CATSRGHNSPLHF.

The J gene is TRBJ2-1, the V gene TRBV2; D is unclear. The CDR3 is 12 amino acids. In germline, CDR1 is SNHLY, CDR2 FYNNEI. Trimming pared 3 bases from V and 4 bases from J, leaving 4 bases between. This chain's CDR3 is CASSDRYNEQFF. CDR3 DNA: TGTGCCAGCAGTGACAGGTACAATGAGCAGTTCTTC.

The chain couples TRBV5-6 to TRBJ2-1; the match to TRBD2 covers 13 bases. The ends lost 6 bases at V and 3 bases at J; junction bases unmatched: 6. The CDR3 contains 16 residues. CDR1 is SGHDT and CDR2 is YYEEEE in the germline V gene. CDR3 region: CASTPLAGGYYNEQFF. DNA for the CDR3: TGTGCCAGCACCCCACTAGCGGGAGGGTACTACAATGAGCAGTTCTTC.

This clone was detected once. The CDR3 protein is CASSPDGLRGGTQYF. CDR3 coding DNA: TGTGCCAGCAGCCCAGACGGGTTAAGAGGGGGGACCCAGTACTTC. The V call is TRBV7-9, the J call TRBJ2-5; TRBD1 is a possible D gene (6 bases). V was shortened by 5 bases and J by 7 bases, with 20 bases between the two germline ends. Germline CDR1 and CDR2: SEHNR and FQNEAQ (reference sequence). The CDR3 totals 15 residues. Supplemented by reference TRBV7-9 and TRBJ2-5, the full variable domain reads DTGVSQNPRHKITKRGQNVTFRCDPISEHNRLYWYRQTLGQGPEFLTYFQNEAQLEKSRLLSDRFSAERPKGSFSTLEIQRTEQGDSAMYLCASSPDGLRGGTQYFGPGTRLLVL.

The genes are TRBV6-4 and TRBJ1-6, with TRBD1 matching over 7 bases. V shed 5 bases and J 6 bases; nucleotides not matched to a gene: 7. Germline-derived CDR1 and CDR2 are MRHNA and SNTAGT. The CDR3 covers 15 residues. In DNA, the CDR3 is TGTGCCAGCAGTCAAAACAGGGGAGGTAATTCACCCCTCCACTTT. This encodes CASSQNRGGNSPLHF.

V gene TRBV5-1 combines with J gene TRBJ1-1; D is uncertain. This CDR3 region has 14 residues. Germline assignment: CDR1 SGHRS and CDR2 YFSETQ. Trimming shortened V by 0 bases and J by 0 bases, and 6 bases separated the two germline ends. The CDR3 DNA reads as TGCGCCAGCAGCTTGGGTCAGATGAACACTGAAGCTTTCTTT. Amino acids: CASSLGQMNTEAFF.

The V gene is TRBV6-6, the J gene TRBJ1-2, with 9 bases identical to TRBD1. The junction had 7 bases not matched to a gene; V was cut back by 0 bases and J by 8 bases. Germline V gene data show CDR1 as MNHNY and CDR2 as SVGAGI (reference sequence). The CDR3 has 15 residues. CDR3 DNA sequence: TGTGCCAGCAGTTACTCCCTCCGGGACAGGGAGGGCTACACCTTC. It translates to CASSYSLRDREGYTF.

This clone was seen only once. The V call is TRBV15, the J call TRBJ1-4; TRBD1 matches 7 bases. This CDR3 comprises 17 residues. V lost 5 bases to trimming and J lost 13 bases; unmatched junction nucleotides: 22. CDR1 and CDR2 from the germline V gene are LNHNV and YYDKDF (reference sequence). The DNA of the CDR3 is TGTGCCACCAGCTTAAGTAGGGGGCACAGCATAAATGGAGGACTGTTTTTT. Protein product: CATSLSRGHSINGGLFF.